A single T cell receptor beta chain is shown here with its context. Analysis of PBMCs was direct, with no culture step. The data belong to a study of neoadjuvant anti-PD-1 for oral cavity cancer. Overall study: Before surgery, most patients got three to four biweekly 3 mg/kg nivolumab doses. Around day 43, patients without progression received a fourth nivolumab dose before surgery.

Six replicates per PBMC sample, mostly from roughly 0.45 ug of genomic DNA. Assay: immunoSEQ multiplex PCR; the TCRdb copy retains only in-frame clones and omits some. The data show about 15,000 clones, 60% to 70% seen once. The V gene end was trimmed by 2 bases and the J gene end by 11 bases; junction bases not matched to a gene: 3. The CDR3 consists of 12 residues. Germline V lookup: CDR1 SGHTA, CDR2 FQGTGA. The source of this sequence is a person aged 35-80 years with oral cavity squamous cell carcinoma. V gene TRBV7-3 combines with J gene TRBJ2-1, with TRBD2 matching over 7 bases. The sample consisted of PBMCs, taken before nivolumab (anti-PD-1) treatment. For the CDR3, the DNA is TGTGCCAGCAGCTTAGAGCGGGAAAAGCAGTTCTTC. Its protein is CASSLEREKQFF.